These 32 T cell receptor beta chains originate from one sample sequenced in a study of CD8 T cells in ankylosing spondylitis. TCRdb fed the 5' RACE reads into MiXCR, producing one record per CDR3 protein. The sample shows approximately 250,000 distinct CDR3 sequences, roughly 32% of them seen only once. The sample was blood, either unsorted or a sorted T cell fraction (not recorded which). Receptors were obtained from a male donor with ankylosing spondylitis or in good health (not recorded which).

In its sample, this clonotype was seen a few times. The rearrangement links TRBV7-2 to TRBJ2-2; D possibly corresponds to TRBD2 (6 bases). CDR1 is SGHTA and CDR2 is FQGNSA in the germline V gene. Trimming removed 5 bases from V and 6 bases from J, with 22 bases in between. The CDR3 runs 17 residues. CDR3 loop: CASSTLAPTSYAGELFF. In nucleotides, the CDR3 is TGTGCCAGCAGCACCCTAGCCCCCACTAGCTATGCCGGGGAGCTGTTTTTT.

In this sample, this clonotype turned up a few times. The chain joins TRBV12-3 or TRBV12-4 to TRBJ2-3, with D tentatively TRBD1 or TRBD2 (6 bases each). The CDR3 has 13 residues. The germline V and J ends were trimmed by 3 bases and 6 bases, with 10 bases remaining between them. CDR3 nucleotide sequence: TGTGCCAGCAGTTTCGGGGGCAGGGATACGCAGTATTTT. It yields the protein CASSFGGRDTQYF.

This clonotype was seen more than once but under ten times. V usage is TRBV6-1 and J usage is TRBJ1-6, with D perhaps TRBD1 (5 bases). V lost 6 bases and J 4 bases, leaving 25 bases between the germline ends. The CDR3 length is 19 residues. The V gene's germline CDR1 is MNHNS and CDR2 SASEGT. CDR3 nucleotide sequence: TGTGCCAGCAGAGCCCGTCATACAGGTGAACGGGGATATAATTCACCCCTCCACTTT. This gives the protein CASRARHTGERGYNSPLHF.

The rearrangement uses TRBV15 and TRBJ2-1; 8 bases line up with TRBD2. Per germline, CDR1 LNHNV and CDR2 YYDKDF (reference sequence). V lost 1 base to trimming and J lost 12 bases; unmatched junction nucleotides: 14. There are 16 residues in the CDR3. The CDR3 DNA sequence: TGTGCCACCAGCAGAGTTACCGGGGGGGTTTCCCCGGGGCAGTTCTTC. It codes for CATSRVTGGVSPGQFF.

The rearrangement links TRBV7-2 to TRBJ2-3, with D hard to call. The V end lost 1 base, the J end lost 6 bases, and 11 bases lay between the germline ends. Germline V gene data show CDR1 as SGHTA and CDR2 as FQGNSA. The CDR3 consists of 14 residues. The chain's CDR3 is CASSLVVGGDTQYF. CDR3 nucleotide sequence: TGTGCCAGCAGCTTAGTGGTAGGTGGGGATACGCAGTATTTT. Full variable domain (remainder filled in from reference TRBV7-2 and TRBJ2-3): GAGVSQSPSNKVTEKGKDVELRCDPISGHTALYWYRQSLGQGLEFLIYFQGNSAPDKSGLPSDRFSAERTGGSVSTLTIQRTQQEDSAVYLCASSLVVGGDTQYFGPGTRLTVL.

This clonotype was counted between two and nine times. The V call is TRBV20-1, the J call TRBJ2-7; D is unresolved. The V end was cut by 1 base, the J end by 0 bases, with 7 bases between. The germline V gene encodes CDR1 DFQATT and CDR2 SNEGSKA (reference sequence). CDR3 length: 13 amino acids. The CDR3 region is CSARGQSSYEQYF. The CDR3 DNA reads TGCAGTGCTAGAGGCCAATCCTCCTACGAGCAGTACTTC.

This clonotype was detected only a few times. This could be a read error, since a much larger clone is one nucleotide away. This sequence joins TRBV2 and TRBJ2-3; D uncertain. In germline, CDR1 is SNHLY, CDR2 FYNNEI. The CDR3 runs to 12 residues. The V gene lost 6 bases and the J gene lost 2 bases, with 6 bases spanning the gap. CDR3 residues: CASRGYTDTQYF. The CDR3 nucleotides read TGTGCCAGCAGGGGGTACACAGATACGCAGTATTTT. Using reference TRBV2 and TRBJ2-3 for the parts outside the CDR3, the full variable domain is EPEVTQTPSHQVTQMGQEVILRCVPISNHLYFYWYRQILGQKVEFLVSFYNNEISEKSEIFDDQFSVERPDGSNFTLKIRSTKLEDSAMYFCASRGYTDTQYFGPGTRLTVL.

This clonotype has a handful of counts. This chain uses TRBV20-1 with TRBJ2-5; TRBD2 is a possible D gene (5 bases). This CDR3 is 15 amino acids long. Per the germline V gene, CDR1 is DFQATT and CDR2 is SNEGSKA (reference sequence). V was cut by 1 base and J by 0 bases, with 12 bases left in between. CDR3 sequence: CSARAASYYQETQYF. The CDR3 nucleotides read TGCAGTGCTAGAGCGGCTAGCTATTACCAAGAGACCCAGTACTTC.

This clonotype was counted only a few times. The chain recombines TRBV28 with TRBJ2-7; 9 bases map to TRBD2. With 8 bases clipped from V and 4 bases from J, the junction kept 9 bases outside the gene matches. This CDR3 contains 14 residues. Germline CDR1 is MDHEN and CDR2 is SYDVKM. The CDR3 region has the DNA TGTGCCAGCTTCGCGGGAGGGGCGAAGTACGAGCAGTACTTC. Its translation: CASFAGGAKYEQYF.

The sample holds many counts of this clonotype. The V and J genes are TRBV29-1 and TRBJ1-2; D is unclear. The CDR3 runs 11 residues. Trimming removed 5 bases at V and 8 bases at J, with 12 bases between. Looked up from germline, CDR1 is SQVTM and CDR2 is ANQGSEA. The chain's CDR3 is CSVWRVGGYTF. The CDR3 bases are TGCAGCGTTTGGCGGGTTGGGGGCTACACCTTC.

The rearrangement uses TRBV20-1 and TRBJ2-2, with D maybe TRBD1 (6 bases). Germline-derived CDR1 and CDR2 are DFQATT and SNEGSKA (reference sequence). There are 15 residues in the CDR3. Trimming stripped 2 bases from V and 1 base from J, with 11 bases between. CDR3 sequence reads: CSARSGAENTGELFF. The CDR3 nucleotides are TGCAGTGCTAGATCAGGGGCTGAGAACACCGGGGAGCTGTTTTTT.

This chain joins TRBV20-1 and TRBJ2-7, with D maybe TRBD2 (5 bases). CDR1 DFQATT and CDR2 SNEGSKA come from the germline V gene (reference sequence). The V gene lost 6 bases and the J gene lost 4 bases, with 13 bases spanning the gap. The CDR3 is 12 residues long. CDR3 in amino acids: CSANWGAYEQYF. The CDR3 nucleotides read TGCAGTGCAAACTGGGGAGCTTACGAGCAGTACTTC.

In its sample, this clonotype was seen a few times. V usage is TRBV6-1 and J usage is TRBJ2-3; D may match TRBD1 or TRBD2 (5 bases each). V shed 5 bases and J shed 7 bases, with 22 bases lying between them. The CDR3 consists of 16 residues. The V gene's germline CDR1 is MNHNS and CDR2 SASEGT. The CDR3 sequence is CASSRSGTATTHTQYF. CDR3 bases: TGTGCCAGCAGTCGCTCCGGGACCGCAACGACACATACGCAGTATTTT.

The V gene is TRBV12-3 or TRBV12-4, the J gene TRBJ1-1; a possible D gene is TRBD1 (5 bases). The CDR3 is 17 amino acids. Deletions cut 3 bases from V and 1 base from J, with 18 bases between. The CDR3 region has the DNA TGTGCCAGCAGTTTGGGCCGTGAGGGGCCCGAGAACACTGAAGCTTTCTTT. Residues: CASSLGREGPENTEAFF.

This sequence joins TRBV20-1 and TRBJ2-5; TRBD1 might be the D (7 bases). Trimming cost V 3 bases and J 5 bases, with 16 bases left between them. CDR1 DFQATT and CDR2 SNEGSKA come from the germline V gene (reference sequence). The CDR3 extends over 14 amino acids. The CDR3 region has the DNA TGCAGTGCTAGGATACAGGGGAGGCGGGAGACCCAGTACTTC. It yields the protein CSARIQGRRETQYF.

V usage is TRBV20-1 and J usage is TRBJ2-3, with D tentatively TRBD2 (6 bases). Germline-derived CDR1 and CDR2 are DFQATT and SNEGSKA (reference sequence). This CDR3 has 16 amino acids. The germline V and J ends were trimmed by 4 bases and 2 bases, with 19 bases remaining between them. CDR3 protein: CSAKPILADLTDTQYF. DNA for the CDR3: TGCAGTGCTAAACCGATACTAGCTGACCTCACAGATACGCAGTATTTT.

This clonotype was observed a handful of times. The chain has TRBV6-5 and TRBJ2-7; D remains unclear. This CDR3 is built from 12 residues. Germline V gene sequence: CDR1 MNHEY, CDR2 SVGAGI. Trimming stripped 7 bases from V and 5 bases from J, with 12 bases between. CDR3 nucleotide sequence: TGTGCCAGCATGGGTGGTGGTGACGAGCAGTACTTC. This translates into CASMGGGDEQYF.

The gene calls are TRBV3-1 and TRBJ2-7, with unresolved D. Germline V gene data show CDR1 as LGHDT and CDR2 as YNNKEL (reference sequence). Trimming cost V 0 bases and J 6 bases, with 12 bases left between them. The CDR3 is 14 residues long. CDR3 region: CASSQDRNLGEQYF. CDR3 DNA: TGTGCCAGCAGCCAAGATAGGAACCTCGGCGAGCAGTACTTC.

This clonotype was observed a few times. This chain uses TRBV7-6 with TRBJ2-2, with TRBD2 as a possible D gene (6 bases). Germline CDR1 is SGHVS and CDR2 is FNYEAQ. The CDR3 runs to 15 residues. V was trimmed by 1 base and J by 4 bases, leaving 10 bases between them. The CDR3 nucleotides are TGTGCCAGCAGCTTAGTCCTCGGGGGCACCGGGGAGCTGTTTTTT. Its translation: CASSLVLGGTGELFF.

The gene calls are TRBV7-9 and TRBJ2-3, with TRBD1 identical over 7 bases. This CDR3 spans 15 amino acids. Germline-derived CDR1 and CDR2 are SEHNR and FQNEAQ (reference sequence). The junction had 7 bases not matched to a gene; V was cut back by 5 bases and J by 2 bases. The CDR3 DNA sequence: TGTGCCAGCAGCGCCCGGGACAGCCACACAGATACGCAGTATTTT. This codes for CASSARDSHTDTQYF.

This clonotype turned up a few times. The chain is built from TRBV27 and TRBJ1-1, with 8 bases fitting TRBD1. The trim removed 6 bases at V and 11 bases at J, leaving 11 bases unmatched. The CDR3 loop spans 13 amino acids. Germline CDR1 reads MNHEY; CDR2 reads SMNVEV (reference sequence). The CDR3 DNA sequence: TGTGCCAGCAGACATGGGGGGACAGGAGGGGCTTTCTTT. It yields the protein CASRHGGTGGAFF.

V and J are TRBV10-2 and TRBJ1-3; D is uncertain. The germline V and J ends were trimmed by 0 bases and 6 bases, with 3 bases remaining between them. Germline CDR1 reads WSHSY; CDR2 reads SAAADI. The CDR3 has 12 residues. CDR3 region: CASSESANTIYF. The CDR3 DNA is TGCGCCAGCAGTGAGTCGGCAAACACCATATATTTT.

The table lists this clonotype with a few counts. This rearrangement joins TRBV20-1 to TRBJ2-5; TRBD2 might be the D (7 bases). Germline lookup yields CDR1 DFQATT and CDR2 SNEGSKA (reference sequence). The V gene lost 5 bases and the J gene lost 5 bases, with 18 bases spanning the gap. The CDR3 sequence is 14 residues long. The CDR3 DNA sequence: TGCAGTGCTGGAGGGGGGGCCTCCCCTGAGACCCAGTACTTC. Protein product: CSAGGGASPETQYF.

A few counts support this clonotype. This chain joins TRBV20-1 and TRBJ2-5, with TRBD2 matching over 11 bases. CDR1 and CDR2 (germline): DFQATT, SNEGSKA (reference sequence). The CDR3 is made up of 15 amino acids. J gave up 5 bases and V 2 bases, and 7 bases lay outside the gene matches. The CDR3 DNA follows: TGCAGTGCTAGATCTAGCGGGGGGAGTTGGGAGACCCAGTACTTC. Its protein is CSARSSGGSWETQYF.

This clonotype was observed a few times. The J gene is TRBJ2-3, the V gene TRBV11-2; no clear D gene. Per the germline V gene, CDR1 is SGHAT and CDR2 is FQNNGV. This CDR3 comprises 14 residues. Trimming shortened V by 0 bases and J by 2 bases, and 6 bases separated the two germline ends. In nucleotides, the CDR3 is TGTGCCAGCAGCTTAGATCTACTCACAGATACGCAGTATTTT. Its translation: CASSLDLLTDTQYF.

The chain carries TRBV7-9 and TRBJ1-2; 10 bases match TRBD1. Germline V CDR1 and CDR2: SEHNR, FQNEAQ (reference sequence). Trimming cost V 4 bases and J 3 bases; bases outside gene matches: 5. The CDR3 is 15 amino acids. CDR3: CASSSGTGEYYGYTF. The CDR3 region has the DNA TGTGCCAGCAGCTCCGGGACAGGGGAATACTATGGCTACACCTTC. Full variable domain (missing parts from reference TRBV7-9 and TRBJ1-2): DTGVSQNPRHKITKRGQNVTFRCDPISEHNRLYWYRQTLGQGPEFLTYFQNEAQLEKSRLLSDRFSAERPKGSFSTLEIQRTEQGDSAMYLCASSSGTGEYYGYTFGSGTRLTVV.

The chain employs TRBV5-1 and TRBJ2-3; no firm D call. CDR1 and CDR2 from the germline V gene are SGHRS and YFSETQ. The CDR3 totals 14 residues. Trimming left V 4 bases short and J 4 bases short, with 13 bases between. The CDR3 is CASSPNVAADTQYF. CDR3 coding DNA: TGCGCCAGCAGCCCCAACGTCGCAGCAGATACGCAGTATTTT.

The V and J genes are TRBV12-3 or TRBV12-4 and TRBJ1-5; TRBD1 might be the D (6 bases). This CDR3 has 15 residues. The V end was cut by 5 bases, the J end by 0 bases, with 11 bases between. The CDR3 DNA is TGTGCCAGCAGTACAGGGCCGTATAGCAATCAGCCCCAGCATTTT. Protein sequence: CASSTGPYSNQPQHF.

In this sample, this clonotype turned up a few times. The genes are TRBV12-3 or TRBV12-4 and TRBJ2-2, with unresolved D. CDR3 length equals 10 residues. V was cut by 8 bases and J by 6 bases, with 4 bases left in between. This CDR3 reads CASFSGELFF. CDR3 in DNA: TGTGCCAGCTTTTCCGGGGAGCTGTTTTTT.

This sequence joins TRBV20-1 and TRBJ2-7; D may be TRBD2 (6 bases). This CDR3 is 12 amino acids long. Deletions cut 6 bases from V and 3 bases from J, with 12 bases between. The germline V gene has CDR1 DFQATT and CDR2 SNEGSKA (reference sequence). CDR3 residues: CSARDFVYEQYF. The CDR3 coding sequence is TGCAGTGCCCGGGACTTTGTCTACGAGCAGTACTTC.

The gene calls are TRBV20-1 and TRBJ1-1; D unresolved. Trimming took 6 bases from V and 5 from J, leaving 10 bases between them. This CDR3 is 11 amino acids long. CDR1 DFQATT and CDR2 SNEGSKA come from the germline V gene (reference sequence). DNA for the CDR3: TGCAGTGCCACCCAGAGGACTGAAGCTTTCTTT. This encodes CSATQRTEAFF.

In this sample, this clonotype turned up a few times. This rearrangement joins TRBV9 to TRBJ2-5; D uncertain. The germline V gene encodes CDR1 SGDLS and CDR2 YYNGEE. Trimming left V 4 bases short and J 7 bases short, with 17 bases between. This CDR3 has 14 amino acids. Here the CDR3 reads CASSTADAPGTQYF. The CDR3 DNA follows: TGTGCCAGCAGCACCGCCGATGCCCCCGGGACCCAGTACTTC.